Below, one T cell receptor (beta chain) is given with its context. The target antigen is unknown. Runs used v3.0 of the immunoSEQ assay and were done at survey level. Per-sample TRB depth target: roughly 35,000-50,000 T-cell genomes. Profiling relied on immunoSEQ multiplex PCR, and the TCRdb table lists in-frame clones only, not all of them. The table includes 20,000 to 30,000 clones, about four fifths detected once. This specimen belongs to a study of long-term antiretroviral therapy in people with HIV. The study, taken as a whole, reports: Relative to transplant donor controls, diversity remained lower despite increasing after ART.

CDR1 is SEHNR, CDR2 FQNEAQ, per germline (reference sequence). The CDR3 contains 14 residues. V was cut by 4 bases and J by 2 bases, with 11 bases left in between. The clonotype was recovered from a man between 25 and 39 years old with HIV. The specimen comprised unsorted PBMCs, sampled 4.4 years after starting antiretroviral therapy. The rearrangement joins TRBV7-9 to TRBJ1-1; no clear D gene. The CDR3 nucleotides read TGTGCCAGCAGCTCCCCGGCAGGCAACACTGAAGCTTTCTTT. Protein product: CASSSPAGNTEAFF.